The 13 T cell receptor beta chains presented below share a single source sample, sequenced in a study of sequential checkpoint blockade in melanoma. Sample treatment: randomized to nivolumab then ipilimumab (arm A) or the reverse (arm B). TCRdb's table, derived via immunoSEQ multiplex PCR, lists solely in-frame clones and lacks some. The profile shows roughly 20,000 clones, about two thirds of them singletons. The specimen was CD8+ T cells sorted from blood (inferred from file names), collected from a patient given nivolumab and ipilimumab in sequence. These receptors were collected from a human donor with melanoma.

The rearrangement links TRBV7-8 to TRBJ2-5; tentatively, D is TRBD2 (6 bases). V was shortened by 0 bases and J by 0 bases, with 8 bases between the two germline ends. Germline V CDR1 and CDR2: SGHVS, FQNEAQ. The CDR3 extends over 15 amino acids. CDR3 sequence: CASSLAWGDQETQYF. The CDR3 bases are TGTGCCAGCAGCTTAGCGTGGGGGGACCAAGAGACCCAGTACTTC.

Within the sample, this clone is medium-sized. The chain recombines TRBV28 with TRBJ2-1; D is ambiguous. The germline V gene encodes CDR1 MDHEN and CDR2 SYDVKM. V was cut by 6 bases and J by 0 bases, with 9 bases left in between. This CDR3 spans 14 amino acids. The CDR3 reads CASRVESSYNEQFF. The CDR3 DNA reads TGTGCCAGCAGGGTTGAGAGCTCCTACAATGAGCAGTTCTTC.

This chain links TRBV18 with TRBJ1-1; no clear D. This CDR3 contains 16 residues. The V gene lost 2 bases and the J gene lost 1 base, with 14 bases spanning the gap. Germline CDR1 reads KGHSH; CDR2 reads LQKENI. The CDR3 loop is CASSPGRTPRNTEAFF. The CDR3 DNA follows: TGTGCCAGCTCACCAGGGCGAACCCCTCGGAACACTGAAGCTTTCTTT.

This clone was observed a few times. This sequence joins TRBV4-3 and TRBJ2-7; 9 nucleotides line up with TRBD1. The CDR3 is 14 residues long. The V segment lost 1 base and the J segment 6 bases; nucleotides outside the gene matches: 4. Germline V gene data show CDR1 as LGHNA and CDR2 as YSLEER. The CDR3 loop reads CASSQGTGATEQYF. Written as DNA, the CDR3 is TGCGCCAGCAGCCAAGGGACAGGGGCCACCGAGCAGTACTTC.

The chain combines TRBV28 with TRBJ2-1; 9 bases align to TRBD1. Unmatched junction bases numbered 12, after V lost 6 bases and J lost 6 bases. CDR1 is MDHEN and CDR2 is SYDVKM in the germline V gene. The CDR3 has 16 residues. The CDR3 is CASRPGQGMAPNEQFF. Here the CDR3 DNA reads TGTGCCAGCAGACCCGGACAGGGGATGGCTCCCAATGAGCAGTTCTTC.

The chain combines TRBV6-5 with TRBJ2-3; 11 bases match TRBD2. Unmatched junction bases numbered 7, after V lost 6 bases and J lost 5 bases. This CDR3 spans 15 amino acids. Germline lookup yields CDR1 MNHEY and CDR2 SVGAGI. DNA of the CDR3: TGTGCCAGCAGATTAGCGGGAGGGCCTGGAGATACGCAGTATTTT. It specifies CASRLAGGPGDTQYF.

The rearrangement links TRBV4-1 to TRBJ2-1, with TRBD1 identical over 8 bases. Germline CDR1 MGHRA, CDR2 YSYEKL. This CDR3 has 16 residues. Unmatched junction bases numbered 9, after V lost 4 bases and J lost 4 bases. The CDR3 region is CASSRTGTGDYNEQFF. As DNA, the CDR3 is TGCGCCAGCAGCCGCACTGGGACAGGTGATTACAATGAGCAGTTCTTC.

The chain links TRBV27 to TRBJ1-1, with a weak D call TRBD1 (5 bases). The V gene lost 0 bases and the J gene lost 6 bases, with 8 bases spanning the gap. The CDR3 is made up of 13 amino acids. Germline CDR1 reads MNHEY; CDR2 reads SMNVEV (reference sequence). Here the CDR3 reads CASSLSGAPEAFF. In nucleotides, the CDR3 is TGTGCCAGCAGTTTATCAGGGGCTCCTGAAGCTTTCTTT.

In this sample, this clone turned up a few times. The V and J genes are TRBV2 and TRBJ2-7; 7 bases line up with TRBD1. V was pared by 5 bases and J by 0 bases, with 13 bases of the junction left unmatched. This CDR3 spans 17 amino acids. Per germline, CDR1 SNHLY and CDR2 FYNNEI. The CDR3, as DNA: TGTGCCAGCAGTCAGTCCAAGGGACAGTCGTTCTCCTACGAGCAGTACTTC. Its protein is CASSQSKGQSFSYEQYF.

This clone was seen once. The gene calls are TRBV9 and TRBJ2-7; TRBD2 matches at 10 bases. Trimming at V came to 3 bases and at J to 4 bases, leaving 10 bases not matched to a gene. The CDR3 extends over 16 amino acids. Germline values: CDR1 SGDLS, CDR2 YYNGEE. CDR3 bases: TGTGCCAGCAGCGACAATCTAGCGGGAGATACGTACGAGCAGTACTTC. It encodes CASSDNLAGDTYEQYF.

This clone was seen more than once but under ten times. The V and J genes are TRBV7-2 and TRBJ1-6, with 8 bases aligning to TRBD1. This CDR3 is built from 15 residues. CDR1 and CDR2 (germline): SGHTA, FQGNSA. Losses at the gene ends were 3 bases for V and 5 bases for J; bases not matched to a gene: 3. The CDR3 loop reads CASSFGQGDNSPLHF. DNA for the CDR3: TGTGCCAGCAGCTTCGGACAGGGCGATAATTCACCCCTCCACTTT.

This clone has more than one count but fewer than ten. The rearrangement uses TRBV6-5 and TRBJ1-1, with D possibly matching TRBD1 (6 bases). CDR3 length: 16 amino acids. Germline loops: CDR1 MNHEY, CDR2 SVGAGI. V was trimmed by 2 bases and J by 5 bases, leaving 18 bases between them. CDR3 DNA: TGTGCCAGCAGTTACAATGTTTTCGGACAGACGACTGAAGCTTTCTTT. Translating gives CASSYNVFGQTTEAFF.

With regard to this clone: At the DNA level, this CDR3 is encoded by other sequences in the same sample as well. This chain connects TRBV19 to TRBJ1-1; no reliable D call. The length of the CDR3 is 12 residues. Trimming took 6 bases from V and 1 from J, leaving 6 bases between them. Germline assignment: CDR1 LNHDA and CDR2 SQIVND (reference sequence). CDR3 in amino acids: CASRTGNTEAFF. The DNA of the CDR3 is TGTGCCAGTAGGACGGGGAACACTGAAGCTTTCTTT.